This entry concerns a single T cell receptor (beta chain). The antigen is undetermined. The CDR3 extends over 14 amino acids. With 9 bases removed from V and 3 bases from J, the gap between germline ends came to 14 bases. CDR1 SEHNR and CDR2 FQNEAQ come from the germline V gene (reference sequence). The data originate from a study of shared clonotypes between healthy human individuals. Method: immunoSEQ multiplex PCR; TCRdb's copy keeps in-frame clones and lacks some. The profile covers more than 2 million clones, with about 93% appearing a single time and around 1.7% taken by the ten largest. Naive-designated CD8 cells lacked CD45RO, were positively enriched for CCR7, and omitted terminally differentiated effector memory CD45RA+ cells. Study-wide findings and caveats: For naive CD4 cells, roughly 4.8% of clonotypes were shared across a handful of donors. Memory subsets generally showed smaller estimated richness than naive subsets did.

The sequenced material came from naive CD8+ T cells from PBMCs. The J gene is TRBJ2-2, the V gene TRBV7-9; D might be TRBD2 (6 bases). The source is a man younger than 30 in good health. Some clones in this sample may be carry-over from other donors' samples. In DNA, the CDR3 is TGTGCCAGTTACACCTTAGCGGACACCGGGGAGCTGTTTTTT. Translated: CASYTLADTGELFF.